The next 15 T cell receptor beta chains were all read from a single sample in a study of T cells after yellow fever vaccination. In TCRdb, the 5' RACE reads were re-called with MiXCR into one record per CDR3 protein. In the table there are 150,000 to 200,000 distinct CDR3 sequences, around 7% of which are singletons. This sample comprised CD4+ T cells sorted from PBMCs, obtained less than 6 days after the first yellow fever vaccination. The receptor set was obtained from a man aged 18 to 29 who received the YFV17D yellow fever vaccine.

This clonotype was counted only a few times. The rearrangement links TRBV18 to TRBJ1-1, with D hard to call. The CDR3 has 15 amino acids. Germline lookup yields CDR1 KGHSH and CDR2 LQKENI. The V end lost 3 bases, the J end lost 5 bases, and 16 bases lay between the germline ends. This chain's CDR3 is CASSPRNGFGTEAFF. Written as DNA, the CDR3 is TGTGCCAGCTCACCCAGGAACGGCTTTGGTACTGAAGCTTTCTTT.

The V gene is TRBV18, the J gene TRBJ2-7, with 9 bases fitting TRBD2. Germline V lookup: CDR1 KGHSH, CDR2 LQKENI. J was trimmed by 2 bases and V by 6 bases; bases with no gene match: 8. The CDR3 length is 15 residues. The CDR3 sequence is CASSGGRATAYEQYF. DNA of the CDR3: TGTGCCAGCTCGGGCGGGAGGGCAACCGCCTACGAGCAGTACTTC.

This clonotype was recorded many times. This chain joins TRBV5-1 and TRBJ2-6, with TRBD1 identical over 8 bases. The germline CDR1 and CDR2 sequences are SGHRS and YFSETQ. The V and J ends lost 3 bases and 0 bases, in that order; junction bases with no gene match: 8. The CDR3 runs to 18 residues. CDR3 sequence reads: CASSSQGAFSSGANVLTF. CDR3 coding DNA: TGCGCCAGCAGCTCCCAGGGGGCGTTCAGCTCTGGGGCCAACGTCCTGACTTTC.

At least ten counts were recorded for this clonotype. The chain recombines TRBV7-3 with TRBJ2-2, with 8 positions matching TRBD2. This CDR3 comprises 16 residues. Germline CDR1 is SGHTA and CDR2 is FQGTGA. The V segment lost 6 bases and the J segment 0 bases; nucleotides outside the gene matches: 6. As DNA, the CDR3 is TGTGCCAGCAGTCTCAGCGGGGGCCCGAACACCGGGGAGCTGTTTTTT. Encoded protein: CASSLSGGPNTGELFF. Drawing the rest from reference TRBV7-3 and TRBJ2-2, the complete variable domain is GAGVSQTPSNKVTEKGKYVELRCDPISGHTALYWYRQSLGQGPEFLIYFQGTGAADDSGLPNDRFFAVRPEGSVSTLKIQRTERGDSAVYLCASSLSGGPNTGELFFGEGSRLTVL.

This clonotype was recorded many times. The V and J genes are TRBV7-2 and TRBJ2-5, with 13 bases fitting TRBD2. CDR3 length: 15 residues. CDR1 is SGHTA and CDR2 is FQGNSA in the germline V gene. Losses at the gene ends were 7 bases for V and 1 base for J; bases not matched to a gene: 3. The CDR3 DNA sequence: TGTGCCAGCACCGGACTAGCGGGGGCCCAAGAGACCCAGTACTTC. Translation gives CASTGLAGAQETQYF.

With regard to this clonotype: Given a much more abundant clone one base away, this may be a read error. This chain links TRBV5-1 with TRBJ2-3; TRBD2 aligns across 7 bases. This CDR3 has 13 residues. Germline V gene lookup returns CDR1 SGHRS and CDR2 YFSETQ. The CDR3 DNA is TGCACCAGCAAAAGGGAGGGGACAGATACGCAGTATTTT. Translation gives CTSKREGTDTQYF.

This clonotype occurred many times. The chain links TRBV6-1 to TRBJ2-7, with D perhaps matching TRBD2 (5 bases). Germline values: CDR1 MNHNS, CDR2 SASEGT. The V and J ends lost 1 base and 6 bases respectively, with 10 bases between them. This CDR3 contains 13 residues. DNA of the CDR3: TGTGCCAGCAGTGAAGATCCGGGAATCGAGCAGTACTTC. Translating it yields CASSEDPGIEQYF.

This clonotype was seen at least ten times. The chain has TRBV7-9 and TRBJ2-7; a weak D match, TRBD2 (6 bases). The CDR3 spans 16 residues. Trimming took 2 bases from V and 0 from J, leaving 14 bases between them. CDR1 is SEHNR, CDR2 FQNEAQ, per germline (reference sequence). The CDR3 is CASSLFWDLSSYEQYF. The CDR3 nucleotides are TGTGCCAGCAGCTTATTTTGGGACTTGAGCTCCTACGAGCAGTACTTC.

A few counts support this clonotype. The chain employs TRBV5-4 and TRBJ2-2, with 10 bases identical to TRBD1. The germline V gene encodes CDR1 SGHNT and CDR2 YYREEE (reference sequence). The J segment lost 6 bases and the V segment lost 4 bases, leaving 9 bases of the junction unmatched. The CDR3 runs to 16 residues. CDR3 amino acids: CASSPVTGTGAGELFF. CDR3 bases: TGTGCCAGCAGCCCCGTGACCGGGACAGGGGCCGGGGAGCTGTTTTTT.

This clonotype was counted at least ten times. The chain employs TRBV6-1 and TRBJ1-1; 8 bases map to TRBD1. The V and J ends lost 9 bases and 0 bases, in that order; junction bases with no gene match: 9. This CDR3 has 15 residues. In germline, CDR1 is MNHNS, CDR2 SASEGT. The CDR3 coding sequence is TGTGCCAGTCTTCCGGGACAGGACATGAACACTGAAGCTTTCTTT. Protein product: CASLPGQDMNTEAFF.

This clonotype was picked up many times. The CDR3 DNA reads as TGTGCCAGCAGTACCGAGGGAGGGGGAGCTTTCTTT. The encoded protein is CASSTEGGGAFF. V and J are TRBV2 and TRBJ1-1, with D possibly being TRBD1 (6 bases). CDR1 is SNHLY and CDR2 is FYNNEI in the germline V gene. V lost 5 bases, J lost 10 bases, and 14 bases lay in between. The CDR3 contains 12 residues.

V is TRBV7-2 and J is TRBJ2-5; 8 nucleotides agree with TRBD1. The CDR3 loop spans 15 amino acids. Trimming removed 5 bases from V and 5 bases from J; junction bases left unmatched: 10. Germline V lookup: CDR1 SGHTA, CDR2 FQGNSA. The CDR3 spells CASSLRTGSEETQYF. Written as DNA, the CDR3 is TGTGCCAGCAGCCTTAGGACAGGGTCTGAGGAGACCCAGTACTTC.

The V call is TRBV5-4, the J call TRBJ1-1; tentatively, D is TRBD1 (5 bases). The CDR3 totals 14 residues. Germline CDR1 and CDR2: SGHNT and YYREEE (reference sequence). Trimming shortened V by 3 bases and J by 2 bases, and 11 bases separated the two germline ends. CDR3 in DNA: TGTGCCAGCAGCTCCTCAGGGAGAAACACTGAAGCTTTCTTT. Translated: CASSSSGRNTEAFF.

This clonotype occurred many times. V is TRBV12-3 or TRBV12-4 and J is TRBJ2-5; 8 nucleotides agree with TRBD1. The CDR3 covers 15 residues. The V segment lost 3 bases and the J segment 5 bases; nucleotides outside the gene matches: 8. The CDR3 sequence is CASSFVPGGQETQYF. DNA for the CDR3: TGTGCCAGCAGTTTCGTTCCAGGGGGCCAGGAGACCCAGTACTTC.

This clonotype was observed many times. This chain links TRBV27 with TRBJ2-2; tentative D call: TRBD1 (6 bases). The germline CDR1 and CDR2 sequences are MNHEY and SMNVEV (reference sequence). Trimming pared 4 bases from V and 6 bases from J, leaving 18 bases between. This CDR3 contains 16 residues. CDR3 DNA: TGTGCCAGCAGTTCAAACAGGGTAGTAGTCTCCGGGGAGCTGTTTTTT. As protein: CASSSNRVVVSGELFF.